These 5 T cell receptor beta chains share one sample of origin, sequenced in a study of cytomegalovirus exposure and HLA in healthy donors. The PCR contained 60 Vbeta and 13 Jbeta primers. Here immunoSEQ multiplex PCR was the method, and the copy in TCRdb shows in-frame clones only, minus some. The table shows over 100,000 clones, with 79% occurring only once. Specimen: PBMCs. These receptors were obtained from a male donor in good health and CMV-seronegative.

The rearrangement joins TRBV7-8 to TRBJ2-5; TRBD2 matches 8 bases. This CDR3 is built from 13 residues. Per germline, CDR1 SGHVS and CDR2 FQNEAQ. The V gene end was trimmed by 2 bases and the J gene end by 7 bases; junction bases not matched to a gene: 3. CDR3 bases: TGTGCCAGCAGCTTATTGGCGGGGGGGACCCAGTACTTC. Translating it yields CASSLLAGGTQYF.

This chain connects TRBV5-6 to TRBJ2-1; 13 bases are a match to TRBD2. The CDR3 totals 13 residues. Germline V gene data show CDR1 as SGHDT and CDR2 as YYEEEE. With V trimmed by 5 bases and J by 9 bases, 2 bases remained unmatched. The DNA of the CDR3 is TGTGCCAGCAGACTAGCGGGGGGGCTTGAGCAGTTCTTC. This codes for CASRLAGGLEQFF.

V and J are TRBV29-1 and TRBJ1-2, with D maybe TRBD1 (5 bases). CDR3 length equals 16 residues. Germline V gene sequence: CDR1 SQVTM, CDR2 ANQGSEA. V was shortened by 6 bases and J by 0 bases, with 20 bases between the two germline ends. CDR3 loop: CSVGGAVGLTNYGYTF. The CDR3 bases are TGCAGCGTCGGTGGGGCAGTGGGACTTACTAACTATGGCTACACCTTC.

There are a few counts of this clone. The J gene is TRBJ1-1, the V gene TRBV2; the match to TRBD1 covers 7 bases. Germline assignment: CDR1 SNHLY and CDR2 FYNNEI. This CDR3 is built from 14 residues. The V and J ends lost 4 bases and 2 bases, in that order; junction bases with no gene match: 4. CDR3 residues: CASSGGGTNTEAFF. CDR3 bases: TGTGCCAGCAGTGGAGGGGGCACTAACACTGAAGCTTTCTTT. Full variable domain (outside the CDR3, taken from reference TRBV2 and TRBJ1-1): EPEVTQTPSHQVTQMGQEVILRCVPISNHLYFYWYRQILGQKVEFLVSFYNNEISEKSEIFDDQFSVERPDGSNFTLKIRSTKLEDSAMYFCASSGGGTNTEAFFGQGTRLTVV.

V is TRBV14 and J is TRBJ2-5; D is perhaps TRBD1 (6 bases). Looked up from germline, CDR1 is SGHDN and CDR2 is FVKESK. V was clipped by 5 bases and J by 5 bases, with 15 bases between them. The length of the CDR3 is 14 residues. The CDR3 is CASSYRTVVETQYF. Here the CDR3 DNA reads TGTGCCAGCAGCTATCGGACAGTTGTGGAGACCCAGTACTTC. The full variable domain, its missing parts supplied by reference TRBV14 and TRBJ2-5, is EAGVTQFPSHSVIEKGQTVTLRCDPISGHDNLYWYRRVMGKEIKFLLHFVKESKQDESGMPNNRFLAERTGGTYSTLKVQPAELEDSGVYFCASSYRTVVETQYFGPGTRLLVL.